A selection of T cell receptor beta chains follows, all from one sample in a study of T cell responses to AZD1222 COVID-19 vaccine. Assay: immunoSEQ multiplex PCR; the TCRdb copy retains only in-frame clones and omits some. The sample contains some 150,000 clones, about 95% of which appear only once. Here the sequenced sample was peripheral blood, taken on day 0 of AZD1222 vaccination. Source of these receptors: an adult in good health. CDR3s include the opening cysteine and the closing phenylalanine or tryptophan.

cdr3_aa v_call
CASSIVSGRYNEQFF TRBV19
CASSDWQVGQPQHF TRBV2
CASSIRLVGFGYTF TRBV19
CASSPTDIRRLAGGPEQFF TRBV5-4
CASSQGTGVQPQHF TRBV3-1/TRBV3-2
CASTAYSAGELFF TRBV2
CASSLGSAEPSTDTQYF TRBV5-1
CASSTGNTIYF TRBV10-2
CASRGQGYYNSPLHF TRBV28
CASSLAGMSNQPQHF TRBV5-1
CASSYEVNTEAFF TRBV6-5
CASSPPPNYGYTF TRBV28
CASSPPGAYTEAFF TRBV18
CASSPGTDGETQYF TRBV18
CATGPQGREKLFF TRBV10-3
CASSQVRLAIYNEQFF TRBV4-1
CASSLNPPGNTIYF TRBV5-1
CASSRNLGIAGYTGELFF TRBV3-1/TRBV3-2
CAISESGLAGGLSSYNEQFF TRBV10-3
CASSMGQNLYNEQFF TRBV19
CASSGTRQGQGEKLFF TRBV2
CASSRRGLEGYTF TRBV2
CASSRGLSANEQFF TRBV7-9
CAASRERRATGELFF TRBV6-5
CASSQELAGTDTQYF TRBV4-1
CASILAGTNEQFF TRBV7-2
CASSQGWGVSGNTIYF TRBV4-1
CASSLVGNEKLFF TRBV7-4
CASSPEGRNTEAFF TRBV5-4
CATSTRQGLRRNTIYF TRBV15
CASSQPVGASGYTF TRBV7-9
CASSRPGQGETQYF TRBV2
CASRPAWMNTEAFF TRBV2